The clone carrying this T cell receptor beta chain came up once. Its antigen remains unknown. The sample is drawn from a study of regulatory T cells in long-lasting Graves disease. The study, taken as a whole, reports: The TCR repertoire of persistent Graves' patients was less diverse than that of newly diagnosed ones. Sharing of public clonotypes was greater in persistent patients (under 3,000) than in new patients (around 880).

Documented time point: persistent/refractory GD, antithyroid drugs over 5 years with positive TRAb. With RNA extracted from PBMCs as input, the TCR library was made. Those enrolled as patients came out of an endocrinology department in Xi'an, China. Libraries of TCR beta came from iRepertoire HTBI primers plus Arm-PCR of CDR3 regions. Per the authors' pipeline: Sequenced samples collectively carried under 75 TRBV and about 15 TRBJ segments. TCRdb independently ran MiXCR on the multiplex PCR reads; one entry per CDR3 protein. TCRdb assigned the V and J calls; the authors' analysis was not used. The sample holds fewer than 400,000 distinct CDR3 sequences; around 20% are singletons and the top ten take around 20%. The sequences come from peripheral blood mononuclear cells (PBMCs), collected when the disease was refractory, from a patient treated with antithyroid drugs. This receptor was identified in a female donor with Graves disease.

The CDR3 nucleotides read TGTGCCAGCAGCGTTGGACAGGGTGGCGAAAAACTGTTTTTT. Translated: CASSVGQGGEKLFF. The rearrangement uses TRBV9 and TRBJ1-4, with 8 positions matching TRBD1. J lost 8 bases, V lost 2 bases, and 5 bases had no gene match. Germline values: CDR1 SGDLS, CDR2 YYNGEE. The CDR3 sequence is 14 residues long. Full variable domain (remainder filled in from reference TRBV9 and TRBJ1-4): DSGVTQTPKHLITATGQRVTLRCSPRSGDLSVYWYQQSLDQGLQFLIQYYNGEERAKGNILERFSAQQFPDLHSELNLSSLELGDSALYFCASSVGQGGEKLFFGSGTQLSVL.